This T cell receptor beta chain was captured in a study of T-cell memory formation after mild COVID-19. Study as a whole: TCR clusters were mostly confined to one donor each.

CDR1 and CDR2 from the germline V gene are SGHTA and FQGNSA. The CDR3 extends over 14 amino acids. With 1 base removed from V and 1 base from J, the gap between germline ends came to 8 bases. Overall study results and limits: CD4+ contracting clones lay mainly in CM and EM, CD8+ ones in EMRA.

Of note for this clonotype: What it recognizes is unknown.

cDNA libraries for TCR alpha and TCR beta, carrying sample barcodes and UMIs, came from 5'RACE with constant-segment primers. TCRdb reprocessed the 5' RACE reads with MiXCR, giving one entry per CDR3 protein. Counted here are 210,000 or so distinct CDR3 sequences, approximately 10% occurring once; the ten biggest clones make up just over 3%. The sample taken for sequencing was PBMCs or a T cell subset sorted from them (not recorded which). This receptor was taken from a man younger than 35 who had mild COVID-19 (a few samples of this study predate the infection). Cell type and time point are not known. The chain uses TRBV7-2 and TRBJ2-7; no reliable D call. The chain's CDR3 is CASSLVSWSYEQYF. The CDR3 DNA reads as TGTGCCAGCAGCTTAGTTTCCTGGTCCTACGAGCAGTACTTC.